The 14 T cell receptor beta chains below were found in one sample sequenced in a study of blood T cell repertoires in COVID-19. The data were produced by immunoSEQ multiplex PCR, yet TCRdb's version contains in-frame clones alone and is incomplete. The profile shows 140,000 to 150,000 clones, 88% of them singletons. Sequenced material: peripheral blood. These receptors all stem from a man in his 70s with acute or convalescent COVID-19.

The rearrangement links TRBV19 to TRBJ2-4; weak D call: TRBD1 (6 bases). The V gene lost 2 bases and the J gene lost 6 bases, with 11 bases spanning the gap. In germline, CDR1 is LNHDA, CDR2 SQIVND (reference sequence). This CDR3 has 14 amino acids. CDR3 in amino acids: CASSIQGYGNIQYF. CDR3 coding DNA: TGTGCCAGTAGTATACAGGGGTATGGAAACATTCAGTACTTC.

V gene TRBV19 combines with J gene TRBJ1-1, with TRBD1 as a possible D gene (6 bases). The CDR3 is 13 residues long. Trimming took off 10 bases at V and 1 base at J, with 13 bases between the two ends. Germline CDR1 LNHDA, CDR2 SQIVND (reference sequence). CDR3 sequence reads: CATGAPWNTEAFF. CDR3 sequence (DNA): TGTGCCACAGGGGCTCCCTGGAACACTGAAGCTTTCTTT.

The chain is built from TRBV5-6 and TRBJ1-3; D may be TRBD1 (5 bases). Germline V CDR1 and CDR2: SGHDT, YYEEEE. Trimming removed 4 bases at V and 3 bases at J, with 14 bases between. This CDR3 contains 15 residues. Here the CDR3 DNA reads TGTGCCAGCAGCCCAGGGTTACAGCTTGGAAACACCATATATTTT. The encoded protein is CASSPGLQLGNTIYF.

The chain joins TRBV9 to TRBJ2-1, with TRBD1 as a possible D gene (5 bases). The CDR3 contains 15 residues. Per the germline V gene, CDR1 is SGDLS and CDR2 is YYNGEE. Trimming took off 0 bases at V and 2 bases at J, with 9 bases between the two ends. As DNA, the CDR3 is TGTGCCAGCAGCGTAGGGCAGGGCCCCTACAATGAGCAGTTCTTC. Residues: CASSVGQGPYNEQFF.

The chain has TRBV24-1 and TRBJ1-4, with 7 bases that match TRBD1. Germline CDR1 and CDR2: KGHDR and SFDVKD. V was clipped by 7 bases and J by 8 bases; unmatched bases: 12. This CDR3 spans 15 amino acids. CDR3 nucleotide sequence: TGTGCCACCAGCCTGAAACAGGGGTTTGAGGAAAAACTGTTTTTT. Its translation: CATSLKQGFEEKLFF.

The rearrangement uses TRBV2 and TRBJ2-5; possible D gene TRBD2, 7 bases. Germline CDR1 reads SNHLY; CDR2 reads FYNNEI. V was trimmed by 7 bases and J by 5 bases, leaving 20 bases between them. The CDR3 covers 15 residues. This CDR3 reads CASTAGAVLGETQYF. Written as DNA, the CDR3 is TGTGCCAGCACCGCGGGGGCCGTACTAGGGGAGACCCAGTACTTC.

The CDR3 DNA is TGCGCCAGCAGCTTGGCTGGCGGGACAGAGGGCTACACCTTC. It encodes CASSLAGGTEGYTF. The chain uses TRBV5-1 and TRBJ1-2; TRBD1 agrees at 7 bases. The CDR3 spans 14 residues. The V and J ends lost 0 bases and 8 bases, in that order; junction bases with no gene match: 7. Looked up from germline, CDR1 is SGHRS and CDR2 is YFSETQ. Based on the CDR3 plus reference TRBV5-1 and TRBJ1-2, the full variable domain is KAGVTQTPRYLIKTRGQQVTLSCSPISGHRSVSWYQQTPGQGLQFLFEYFSETQRNKGNFPGRFSGRQFSNSRSEMNVSTLELGDSALYLCASSLAGGTEGYTFGSGTRLTVV.

The chain carries TRBV21-1 and TRBJ2-7; the table's TRBD2 call for D was not verified on the DNA. TRBV21-1 corresponds to a pseudogene. This CDR3 is built from 18 residues. CDR3 coding DNA: TGTGCCAGCAGCAAAGATATGGGCCGACTAGCGGGGGGTTACGAGCAGTACTTC. It is translated as CASSKDMGRLAGGYEQYF.

This chain joins TRBV5-4 and TRBJ2-2, with D unclear. Trimming stripped 4 bases from V and 4 bases from J, with 14 bases between. The CDR3 is 15 amino acids. Per the germline V gene, CDR1 is SGHNT and CDR2 is YYREEE (reference sequence). The CDR3 here is CASSTTEEPTGELFF. CDR3 coding DNA: TGTGCCAGCAGCACCACTGAGGAGCCCACCGGGGAGCTGTTTTTT.

The chain has TRBV21-1 and TRBJ2-4; TRBD1, as called in the table, went unchecked against the DNA. TRBV21-1 is tagged as a pseudogene. The CDR3 extends over 20 amino acids. In DNA, the CDR3 is TGTGCCAGCAGCAAAGTCTCGTACAGGGTAGGTGTCCTAGCCAAAAACATTCAGTACTTC. Translating gives CASSKVSYRVGVLAKNIQYF.

The chain uses TRBV7-8 and TRBJ2-1; D remains ambiguous. From germline, CDR1 is SGHVS and CDR2 FQNEAQ. The CDR3 totals 13 residues. Trimming removed 0 bases from V and 6 bases from J, with 6 bases in between. Written as DNA, the CDR3 is TGTGCCAGCAGCTTAGCGCGTGCCAATGAGCAGTTCTTC. Protein sequence: CASSLARANEQFF.

This clone was found once. The chain uses TRBV6-5 and TRBJ2-1, with 7 bases that match TRBD1. The J segment lost 10 bases and the V segment lost 8 bases, leaving 17 bases of the junction unmatched. There are 15 residues in the CDR3. Germline values: CDR1 MNHEY, CDR2 SVGAGI. CDR3 coding DNA: TGTGCCAGCTCCAGGGCCGGGACAGCCCCCGGGGAGCAGTTCTTC. This gives the protein CASSRAGTAPGEQFF.

The chain is built from TRBV6-5 and TRBJ1-6; no clear D gene. Trimming took 7 bases from V and 10 from J, leaving 17 bases between them. This CDR3 contains 14 residues. Per the germline V gene, CDR1 is MNHEY and CDR2 is SVGAGI. This CDR3 reads CASTPVGRQSPLHF. CDR3 bases: TGTGCCAGCACCCCCGTTGGGAGGCAGTCACCCCTCCACTTT.

This sequence joins TRBV25-1 and TRBJ2-5, with 12 bases fitting TRBD1. Per germline, CDR1 MGHDK and CDR2 SYGVNS. The ends lost 3 bases at V and 4 bases at J; junction bases unmatched: 12. The length of the CDR3 is 18 residues. Written as DNA, the CDR3 is TGTGCCAGCAGTGATTCCGGGACAGGGGGCAAATGGGGAGAGACCCAGTACTTC. It is translated as CASSDSGTGGKWGETQYF.